One sample yielded the 16 T cell receptor beta chains listed below, sequenced in a study of response to subunit inactivated influenza vaccine. MiXCR was run by TCRdb on the RT-PCR reads, yielding one entry per CDR3 protein. Among around 650,000 distinct CDR3 sequences, 15% to 19% were seen once, and the ten largest hold 9.5% to 13%. Material: PBMCs from blood, obtained 11 to 12 days after vaccination. These receptors came from a man in his forties or fifties who received an inactivated influenza vaccine.

This clonotype has a handful of counts. The CDR3 DNA reads TGCAGTGCTAGGAATAGCCCGTATCAGCCCCAGCATTTT. Amino acid sequence: CSARNSPYQPQHF. The genes are TRBV20-1 and TRBJ1-5; D ambiguous. Trimming pared 3 bases from V and 5 bases from J, leaving 11 bases between. This CDR3 spans 13 amino acids. Germline assignment: CDR1 DFQATT and CDR2 SNEGSKA (reference sequence).

This chain uses TRBV3-1 with TRBJ1-1; D perhaps matches TRBD1 (5 bases). Deletions cut 6 bases from V and 5 bases from J, with 16 bases between. The CDR3 consists of 14 residues. In germline, CDR1 is LGHDT, CDR2 YNNKEL (reference sequence). The CDR3: CASRIGGGNTEAFF. Written as DNA, the CDR3 is TGTGCCAGCAGGATCGGGGGGGGGAATACTGAAGCTTTCTTT.

This clonotype appeared many times. V gene TRBV7-2 combines with J gene TRBJ2-2; tentative D call: TRBD2 (5 bases). The CDR3 runs to 12 residues. Germline V CDR1 and CDR2: SGHTA, FQGNSA. V lost 5 bases and J lost 7, with 8 bases in between. This chain's CDR3 is CASSPRGGELFF. As DNA, the CDR3 is TGTGCCAGCAGCCCCCGGGGCGGGGAGCTGTTTTTT.

This clonotype appeared many times. The chain combines TRBV29-1 with TRBJ2-7; TRBD1 matches 8 bases. J was trimmed by 1 base and V by 4 bases; bases with no gene match: 6. This CDR3 has 14 amino acids. Looked up from germline, CDR1 is SQVTM and CDR2 is ANQGSEA. CDR3 bases: TGCAGCGTTGCCAGGGGACAGGAATCCTACGAGCAGTACTTC. Translating gives CSVARGQESYEQYF.

This clonotype has a handful of counts. The chain joins TRBV7-9 to TRBJ2-5; D is undetermined. The V gene lost 2 bases and the J gene lost 2 bases, with 9 bases spanning the gap. The CDR3 is 14 amino acids. The V gene's germline CDR1 is SEHNR and CDR2 FQNEAQ (reference sequence). The CDR3 DNA reads TGTGCCAGCAGCTTAAGTACAACTCAAGAGACCCAGTACTTC. It specifies CASSLSTTQETQYF.

This clonotype was counted between two and nine times. The chain couples TRBV12-3 or TRBV12-4 to TRBJ1-5; the D is unclear. V lost 8 bases and J 0 bases, leaving 11 bases between the germline ends. There are 14 residues in the CDR3. CDR3 protein: CASGRAHSNQPQHF. The DNA of the CDR3 is TGTGCCAGCGGTAGGGCTCATAGCAATCAGCCCCAGCATTTT.

V is TRBV11-2 and J is TRBJ2-5; weak D call: TRBD1 (6 bases). CDR3 size: 14 residues. The V gene lost 5 bases and the J gene lost 2 bases, with 12 bases spanning the gap. Germline V gene sequence: CDR1 SGHAT, CDR2 FQNNGV. For the CDR3, the DNA is TGTGCCAGCAGCGTTATAGGGGGTCAAGAGACCCAGTACTTC. It is translated as CASSVIGGQETQYF.

The chain combines TRBV20-1 with TRBJ1-5, with 8 nucleotides matching TRBD1. CDR3 length: 14 residues. After removal of 1 base from V and 5 bases from J, the junction contained 4 bases not matched to a gene. Germline CDR1 and CDR2: DFQATT and SNEGSKA (reference sequence). The CDR3 sequence is CSARAGTGHQPQHF. CDR3 nucleotides: TGCAGTGCTAGAGCCGGGACAGGACATCAGCCCCAGCATTTT.

V and J are TRBV5-1 and TRBJ1-1, with D unresolved. Germline assignment: CDR1 SGHRS and CDR2 YFSETQ. V lost 1 base and J lost 3, with 10 bases in between. CDR3 length: 14 residues. CDR3 nucleotide sequence: TGCGCCAGCAGCTTGTCATCGGCCCACACTGAAGCTTTCTTT. Protein: CASSLSSAHTEAFF.

This rearrangement joins TRBV2 to TRBJ2-1; D call uncertain. V lost 4 bases and J 7 bases, leaving 8 bases between the germline ends. Germline V gives CDR1 SNHLY, CDR2 FYNNEI. The CDR3 contains 12 residues. CDR3 sequence (DNA): TGTGCCAGCAGTGTACCGCGGAATGAGCAGTTCTTC. It translates to CASSVPRNEQFF.

The CDR3 bases are TGTGCCATCAGGGAGGACAGACATTACGAGCAGTACTTC. It yields the protein CAIREDRHYEQYF. The rearrangement joins TRBV10-3 to TRBJ2-7; D might be TRBD1 (6 bases). V dropped 6 bases and J dropped 4 bases, with 13 bases sitting between them. Germline CDR1 reads ENHRY; CDR2 reads SYGVKD. The CDR3 contains 13 residues.

Regarding this clonotype: A read error is possible here, since a much larger clone lies one base away. This chain uses TRBV20-1 with TRBJ2-5, with D possibly TRBD2 on 6 matching bases. V lost 4 bases, J lost 2 bases, and 14 bases lay in between. The CDR3 is 14 residues long. The V gene's germline CDR1 is DFQATT and CDR2 SNEGSKA (reference sequence). CDR3 protein: CSANRRGGQETQYF. In DNA form, the CDR3 reads TGCAGTGCTAACCGGCGGGGAGGACAAGAGACCCAGTACTTC.

This clonotype occurred many times. The chain is built from TRBV7-9 and TRBJ2-1; 13 nucleotides agree with TRBD2. CDR3 length: 16 amino acids. CDR1 and CDR2 from the germline V gene are SEHNR and FQNEAQ (reference sequence). V lost 5 bases, J lost 4 bases, and 5 bases stayed unmatched. The CDR3 sequence: CASSTSGGALYNEQFF. The CDR3 DNA follows: TGTGCCAGCAGCACTAGCGGGGGGGCCTTGTACAATGAGCAGTTCTTC.

This clonotype was found a few times. The CDR3 DNA reads as TGTGCCACAGCTGCGGGACAGGGGACCCTCACCTATGGCTACACCTTC. This translates into CATAAGQGTLTYGYTF. This chain uses TRBV6-1 with TRBJ1-2, with TRBD1 matching over 10 bases. V was clipped by 10 bases and J by 4 bases; unmatched bases: 15. The CDR3 spans 16 residues. CDR1 is MNHNS and CDR2 is SASEGT in the germline V gene.

Only a few counts were recorded for this clonotype. The chain combines TRBV18 with TRBJ2-7; 9 bases fit TRBD2. The CDR3 is made up of 16 amino acids. Germline loops: CDR1 KGHSH, CDR2 LQKENI. Unmatched junction bases numbered 4, after V lost 1 base and J lost 0 bases. The CDR3 is CASSPLLREGSYEQYF. In DNA form, the CDR3 reads TGTGCCAGCTCACCACTTTTGCGGGAGGGCTCCTACGAGCAGTACTTC.

The chain employs TRBV6-1 and TRBJ2-7, with TRBD2 identical over 10 bases. This CDR3 is built from 12 residues. Germline-derived CDR1 and CDR2 are MNHNS and SASEGT. J was trimmed by 4 bases and V by 8 bases; bases with no gene match: 2. This CDR3 reads CASGLAEYEQYF. The CDR3 DNA reads TGTGCCAGCGGACTAGCGGAATACGAGCAGTACTTC.